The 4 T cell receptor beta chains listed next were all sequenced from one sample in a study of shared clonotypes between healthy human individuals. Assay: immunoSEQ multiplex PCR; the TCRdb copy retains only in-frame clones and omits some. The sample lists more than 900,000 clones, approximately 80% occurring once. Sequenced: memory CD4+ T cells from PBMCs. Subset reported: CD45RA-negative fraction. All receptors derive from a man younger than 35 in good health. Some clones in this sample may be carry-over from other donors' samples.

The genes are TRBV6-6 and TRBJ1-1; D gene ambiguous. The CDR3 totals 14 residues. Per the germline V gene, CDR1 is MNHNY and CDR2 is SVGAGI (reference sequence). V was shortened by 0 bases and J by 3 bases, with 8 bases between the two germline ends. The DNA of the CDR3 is TGTGCCAGCAGTTACTCGAACACGGACACTGAAGCTTTCTTT. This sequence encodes CASSYSNTDTEAFF.

The CDR3 loop is CASSGEPKETQYF. In DNA form, the CDR3 reads TGTGCCAGCAGTGGGGAGCCCAAAGAGACCCAGTACTTC. The chain carries TRBV7-9 and TRBJ2-5; a weak D match, TRBD2 (5 bases). Trimming took off 6 bases at V and 3 bases at J, with 11 bases between the two ends. This CDR3 has 13 amino acids. Germline-derived CDR1 and CDR2 are SEHNR and FQNEAQ (reference sequence).

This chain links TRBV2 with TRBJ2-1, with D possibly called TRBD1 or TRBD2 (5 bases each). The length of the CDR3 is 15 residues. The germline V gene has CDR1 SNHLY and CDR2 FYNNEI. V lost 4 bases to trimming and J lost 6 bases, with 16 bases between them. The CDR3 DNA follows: TGTGCCAGCAGTGGGCGGCTTCCCGGGGCCAATGAGCAGTTCTTC. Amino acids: CASSGRLPGANEQFF.

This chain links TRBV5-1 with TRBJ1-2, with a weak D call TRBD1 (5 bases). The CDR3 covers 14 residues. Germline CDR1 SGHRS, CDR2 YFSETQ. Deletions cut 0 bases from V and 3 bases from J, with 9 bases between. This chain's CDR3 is CASSLAPGHYGYTF. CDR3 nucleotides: TGCGCCAGCAGCTTGGCCCCAGGGCACTATGGCTACACCTTC. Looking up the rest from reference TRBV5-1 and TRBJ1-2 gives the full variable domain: KAGVTQTPRYLIKTRGQQVTLSCSPISGHRSVSWYQQTPGQGLQFLFEYFSETQRNKGNFPGRFSGRQFSNSRSEMNVSTLELGDSALYLCASSLAPGHYGYTFGSGTRLTVV.